This TCR beta chain was retrieved from a study of blood T cell repertoires in COVID-19. About the research overall: Sample material is recorded as cDNA or gDNA derived from T cells, B-cell-depleted T cells, or PBMCs.

The assay was immunoSEQ multiplex PCR, and TCRdb's table has in-frame clones only and misses some. The top ten clones hold less than 2% of a sample with about 400,000 clones, 89% of them seen once. Enrollees, about 18 to 95 years old, lived in 25 or so US areas. Cohort allocation depended upon clinical history that participants reported. Symptom resolution, clearance, or two negative PCRs marked donors in Cohort 3 as recovered. Germline V gene lookup returns CDR1 SNHLY and CDR2 FYNNEI. The germline V and J ends were trimmed by 6 bases and 7 bases, with 6 bases remaining between them. This CDR3 is 11 amino acids long.

The chain combines TRBV2 with TRBJ1-4; D remains unclear. The source material was PBMCs or T cells enriched from blood (not recorded which). The TCR comes from a woman aged 25-40 years who had recovered from COVID-19. The CDR3: CASSVFEKLFF. The CDR3 nucleotides are TGTGCCAGCAGCGTCTTTGAAAAACTGTTTTTT.